Listed here are 9 T cell receptor beta chains from one sample, sequenced in a study of cytomegalovirus exposure and HLA in healthy donors. Profiled with immunoSEQ multiplex PCR; TCRdb holds only in-frame clones, not every one. This sample yields a few hundred thousand clones, of which 65% to 90% are seen a single time; roughly 1% belongs to the top ten. Sequenced material: PBMCs. All receptors derive from a woman between 18 and 29 years old in good health and CMV-seronegative.

This chain uses TRBV25-1 with TRBJ2-1; D not certain. Trimming left V 3 bases short and J 5 bases short, with 8 bases between. Germline V gene data show CDR1 as MGHDK and CDR2 as SYGVNS. This CDR3 has 13 amino acids. CDR3 sequence reads: CASSDISNNEQFF. CDR3 nucleotides: TGTGCCAGCAGTGATATTAGTAACAATGAGCAGTTCTTC.

This rearrangement joins TRBV5-1 to TRBJ2-1; 9 bases agree with TRBD2. Germline V gene data show CDR1 as SGHRS and CDR2 as YFSETQ. The V segment lost 0 bases and the J segment 7 bases; nucleotides outside the gene matches: 8. The CDR3 covers 16 residues. The CDR3 DNA sequence: TGCGCCAGCAGCTTGGATGTAGCGGGAGAGGGGAATGAGCAGTTCTTC. It specifies CASSLDVAGEGNEQFF.

V and J are TRBV13 and TRBJ2-7; D might be TRBD1 (6 bases). The CDR3 runs 14 residues. V was pared by 5 bases and J by 4 bases, with 15 bases between. The germline gives CDR1 PRHDT, CDR2 FYEKMQ (reference sequence). The CDR3 reads CASSRWDTFYEQYF. As DNA, the CDR3 is TGTGCCAGCAGCCGCTGGGACACCTTTTACGAGCAGTACTTC.

The chain joins TRBV6-5 to TRBJ1-1, with 7 bases matching TRBD1. The junction had 11 bases not matched to a gene; V was cut back by 2 bases and J by 8 bases. The length of the CDR3 is 15 residues. Per the germline V gene, CDR1 is MNHEY and CDR2 is SVGAGI. The CDR3, as DNA: TGTGCCAGCAGTTACAATAGGGGGCCTCGGAGAGAAGCTTTCTTT. Translation: CASSYNRGPRREAFF.

Only one count was recorded for this clone. The V call is TRBV5-1, the J call TRBJ2-2, with 11 bases fitting TRBD1. Trimming removed 3 bases from V and 5 bases from J; junction bases left unmatched: 3. This CDR3 is 15 amino acids long. Germline V gene sequence: CDR1 SGHRS, CDR2 YFSETQ. In nucleotides, the CDR3 is TGCGCCAGCAGCTCGGGACAGGGGGTTACCGGGGAGCTGTTTTTT. It specifies CASSSGQGVTGELFF.

The count of this clone is one. V is TRBV11-2 and J is TRBJ2-7; TRBD1 aligns across 10 bases. Germline CDR1 SGHAT, CDR2 FQNNGV. The CDR3 spans 15 residues. The junction had 5 bases not matched to a gene; V was cut back by 4 bases and J by 2 bases. The CDR3 DNA reads TGTGCCAGCAGCTACGGGACAGGGGTTACCTACGAGCAGTACTTC. It translates to CASSYGTGVTYEQYF.

The chain combines TRBV28 with TRBJ2-7; weak D call: TRBD1 (5 bases). Deletions cut 5 bases from V and 3 bases from J, with 11 bases between. The CDR3 spans 13 residues. Germline CDR1 MDHEN, CDR2 SYDVKM. This CDR3 reads CASSHLDSYEQYF. CDR3 DNA sequence: TGTGCCAGCAGTCATTTAGACAGCTACGAGCAGTACTTC. Variable domain in full (rest from reference TRBV28 and TRBJ2-7): DVKVTQSSRYLVKRTGEKVFLECVQDMDHENMFWYRQDPGLGLRLIYFSYDVKMKEKGDIPEGYSVSREKKERFSLILESASTNQTSMYLCASSHLDSYEQYFGPGTRLTVT.

The J gene is TRBJ1-1, the V gene TRBV5-4; tentatively, D is TRBD1 (6 bases). The V gene lost 6 bases and the J gene lost 2 bases, with 11 bases spanning the gap. The CDR3 spans 13 residues. Germline CDR1 reads SGHNT; CDR2 reads YYREEE (reference sequence). The CDR3 sequence: CASTIQGNTEAFF. CDR3 nucleotide sequence: TGTGCCAGCACCATACAGGGAAACACTGAAGCTTTCTTT.

The V and J genes are TRBV6-4 and TRBJ2-3; TRBD2 matches 9 bases. CDR1 and CDR2 from the germline V gene are MRHNA and SNTAGT. The CDR3 runs 15 residues. Trimming at V came to 8 bases and at J to 4 bases, leaving 10 bases not matched to a gene. For the CDR3, the DNA is TGTGCCAGCGGTTCTAGCGGGACCACCGCAGATACGCAGTATTTT. It translates to CASGSSGTTADTQYF.